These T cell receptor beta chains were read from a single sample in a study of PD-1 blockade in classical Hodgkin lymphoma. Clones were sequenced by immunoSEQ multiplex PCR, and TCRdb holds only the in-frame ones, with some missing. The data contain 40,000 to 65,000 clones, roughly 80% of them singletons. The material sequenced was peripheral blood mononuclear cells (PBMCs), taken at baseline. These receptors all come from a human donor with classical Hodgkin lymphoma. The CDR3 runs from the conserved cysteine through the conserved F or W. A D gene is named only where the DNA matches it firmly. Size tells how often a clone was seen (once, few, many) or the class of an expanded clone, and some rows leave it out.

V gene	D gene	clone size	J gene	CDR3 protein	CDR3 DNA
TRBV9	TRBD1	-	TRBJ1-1	CASSVSGTGRTEAFF	TGTGCCAGCAGCGTATCTGGGACAGGGCGGACTGAAGCTTTCTTT
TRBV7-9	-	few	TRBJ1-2	CASSLTGYGNGYTF	TGTGCCAGCAGTCTTACGGGCTATGGGAATGGCTACACCTTC
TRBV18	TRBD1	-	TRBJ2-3	CASSPGQGGTDTQYF	TGTGCCAGCTCACCAGGACAGGGAGGCACAGATACGCAGTATTTT
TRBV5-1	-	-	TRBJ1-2	CASSPDTVRNYGYTF	TGCGCCAGCAGCCCAGATACAGTACGGAACTATGGCTACACCTTC
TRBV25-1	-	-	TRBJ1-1	CASSDREYTEAFF	TGTGCCAGCAGTGACAGGGAGTACACTGAAGCTTTCTTT
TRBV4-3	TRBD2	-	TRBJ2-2	CASSQDRRIAGLTGELFF	TGCGCCAGCAGCCAAGATCGGAGGATAGCGGGCCTGACCGGGGAGCTGTTTTTT
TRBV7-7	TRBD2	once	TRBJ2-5	CASSPNVWREGPKETQYF	TGTGCCAGCAGCCCCAACGTCTGGCGGGAGGGCCCAAAAGAGACCCAGTACTTC
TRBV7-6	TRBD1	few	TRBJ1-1	CASRDRVFGEAFF	TGTGCCAGCCGTGACAGGGTTTTTGGTGAAGCTTTCTTT
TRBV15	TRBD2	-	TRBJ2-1	CATSNAGTSGSYNEQFF	TGTGCCACCAGCAATGCGGGGACTAGCGGGAGCTACAATGAGCAGTTCTTC
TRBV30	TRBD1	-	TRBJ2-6	CAWMGQAAGANVLTF	TGTGCCTGGATGGGACAGGCTGCCGGGGCCAACGTCCTGACTTTC
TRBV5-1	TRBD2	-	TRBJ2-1	CASSGRETSGSHEQFF	TGCGCCAGCAGTGGACGGGAGACTAGCGGGAGTCATGAGCAGTTCTTC
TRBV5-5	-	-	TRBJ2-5	CASSLTGISETQYF	TGTGCCAGCAGCTTAACAGGGATATCGGAGACCCAGTACTTC
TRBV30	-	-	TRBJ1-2	CAWSEGTPYHANYGYTF	TGTGCCTGGAGCGAAGGGACACCCTACCACGCTAACTATGGCTACACCTTC
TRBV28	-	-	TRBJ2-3	CASSLGNTDTQYF	TGTGCCAGCAGTTTGGGCAACACAGATACGCAGTATTTT
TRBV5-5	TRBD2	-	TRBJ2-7	CASSLAPSGRGYF	TGTGCCAGCAGCTTGGCCCCCAGCGGGAGGGGGTACTTC
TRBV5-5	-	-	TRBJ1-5	CASRPQGEGDRQPQHF	TGTGCCAGCAGACCCCAGGGAGAAGGTGATCGGCAGCCCCAGCATTTT
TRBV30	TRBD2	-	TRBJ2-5	CAWSVPPGRESQETQYF	TGTGCCTGGAGTGTACCCCCCGGGCGGGAGTCACAAGAGACCCAGTACTTC
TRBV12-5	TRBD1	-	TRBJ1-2	CASGLWWGASHRGGGYGYTF	TGTGCTAGTGGTTTGTGGTGGGGCGCAAGTCACAGGGGCGGGGGCTATGGCTACACCTTC
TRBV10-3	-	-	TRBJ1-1	CAISESQGPSINEAFF	TGTGCCATCAGTGAGTCTCAGGGGCCCAGTATTAATGAAGCTTTCTTT
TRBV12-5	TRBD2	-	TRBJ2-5	CASGSRPGLAGAKRRETQYF	TGTGCTAGTGGCTCCCGGCCGGGACTAGCGGGCGCGAAAAGGCGGGAGACCCAGTACTTC
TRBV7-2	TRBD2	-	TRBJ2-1	CASSLTSGRLNEQFF	TGTGCCAGCAGCTTAACTAGCGGGAGGCTCAATGAGCAGTTCTTC
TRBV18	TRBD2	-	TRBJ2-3	CASSPSGTSTSSTDTQYF	TGTGCCAGCTCACCCTCCGGGACTAGCACCTCGAGCACAGATACGCAGTATTTT
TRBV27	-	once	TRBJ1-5	CARSEDYSNQPQHF	TGTGCCAGGTCGGAAGACTATAGCAATCAGCCCCAGCATTTT
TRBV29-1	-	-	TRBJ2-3	CSVAAGTSTDTQYF	TGCAGCGTTGCAGCCGGGACCAGCACAGATACGCAGTATTTT
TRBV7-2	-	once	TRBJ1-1	CASSLTRDTEAFF	TGTGCCAGCAGCTTAACCAGGGATACTGAAGCTTTCTTT
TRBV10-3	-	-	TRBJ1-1	CAISEWSARGTEAFF	TGTGCCATCAGTGAGTGGTCGGCGAGGGGGACTGAAGCTTTCTTT
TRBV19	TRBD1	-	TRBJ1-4	CASSPGERQGYEKLFF	TGTGCCAGTAGCCCGGGGGAGAGACAGGGTTATGAAAAACTGTTTTTT
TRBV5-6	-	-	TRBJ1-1	CASSPVPLTVNTEAFF	TGTGCCAGCAGCCCTGTACCCCTGACCGTGAACACTGAAGCTTTCTTT
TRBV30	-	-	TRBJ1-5	CAWSEGYNQPQHF	TGTGCCTGGAGTGAGGGTTACAATCAGCCCCAGCATTTT
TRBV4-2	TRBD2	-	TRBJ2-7	CASSQDLGTSGTTYEQYF	TGTGCCAGCAGCCAAGATTTAGGGACTAGCGGGACCACCTACGAGCAGTACTTC
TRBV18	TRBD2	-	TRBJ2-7	CASSPGLAGVSYEQYF	TGTGCCAGCTCACCGGGCCTAGCGGGAGTGAGCTACGAGCAGTACTTC
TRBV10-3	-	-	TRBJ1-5	CAISDSNQPQHF	TGTGCCATCAGTGACAGCAATCAGCCCCAGCATTTT
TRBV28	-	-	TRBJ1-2	CASTPGDYGYTF	TGTGCCAGCACCCCGGGCGACTATGGCTACACCTTC
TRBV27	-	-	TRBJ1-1	CASSFRGVMNTEAFF	TGTGCCAGCAGTTTTCGGGGCGTCATGAACACTGAAGCTTTCTTT
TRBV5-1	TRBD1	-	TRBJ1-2	CASSSGTGLAYVRGGGYTF	TGCGCCAGCAGCTCCGGGACAGGGCTTGCTTATGTGCGTGGCGGGGGCTACACCTTC
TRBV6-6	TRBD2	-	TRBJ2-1	CASSRGTNIPGNEQFF	TGTGCCAGCAGTCGCGGGACTAACATACCAGGGAATGAGCAGTTCTTC
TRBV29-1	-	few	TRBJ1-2	CSVEAFGHGYTF	TGCAGCGTTGAAGCGTTTGGGCATGGCTACACCTTC
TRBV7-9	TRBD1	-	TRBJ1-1	CASSFVDRANTEAFF	TGTGCCAGCAGCTTCGTGGACAGGGCGAACACTGAAGCTTTCTTT
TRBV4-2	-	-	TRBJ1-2	CASSQDSAWANYGYTF	TGTGCCAGCAGCCAAGATAGTGCGTGGGCTAACTATGGCTACACCTTC
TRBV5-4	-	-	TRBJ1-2	CASRPFRDSRSYGYTF	TGTGCCAGCAGACCATTTCGGGACTCCAGGAGCTATGGCTACACCTTC
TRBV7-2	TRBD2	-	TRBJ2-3	CASSRQSGMGTDTQYF	TGTGCCAGCAGCCGTCAGAGCGGGATGGGAACAGATACGCAGTATTTT
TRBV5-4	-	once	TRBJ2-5	CASSFKSAYQETQYF	TGTGCCAGCAGCTTCAAATCGGCGTACCAAGAGACCCAGTACTTC
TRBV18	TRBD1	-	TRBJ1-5	CASSPSGDRRQPQHF	TGTGCCAGCTCACCATCCGGGGACAGAAGGCAGCCCCAGCATTTT
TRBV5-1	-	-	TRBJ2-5	CASSFRETQYF	TGCGCCAGCAGCTTTCGCGAGACCCAGTACTTC
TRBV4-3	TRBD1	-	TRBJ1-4	CASSQITGGREKLFF	TGCGCCAGCAGCCAAATCACAGGGGGCCGGGAAAAACTGTTTTTT
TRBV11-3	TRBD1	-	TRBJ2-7	CASSFRQGADEQYF	TGTGCCAGCAGCTTCCGGCAGGGGGCCGACGAGCAGTACTTC
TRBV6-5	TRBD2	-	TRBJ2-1	CASSTGLADNEQFF	TGTGCCAGCAGTACGGGACTAGCGGACAATGAGCAGTTCTTC
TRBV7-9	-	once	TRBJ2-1	CASSPSGVSVGEQFF	TGTGCCAGCAGCCCTAGTGGGGTTAGCGTCGGTGAGCAGTTCTTC
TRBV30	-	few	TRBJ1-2	CAQSGAGYTF	TGTGCCCAATCAGGGGCTGGCTACACCTTC
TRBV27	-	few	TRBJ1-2	CASSFGQNYGYTF	TGTGCCAGCAGTTTCGGACAGAACTATGGCTACACCTTC